The 16 T cell receptor beta chains reported below all come from one sample, sequenced in a study of shared clonotypes between healthy human individuals. Some clones are missing from TCRdb's copy, which holds only in-frame ones; the method was immunoSEQ multiplex PCR. Counted here are 1 million to 1.2 million clones, approximately 75% occurring once; the ten biggest clones make up roughly 0.83%. Sequencing was done on a sample of memory CD4+ T cells from PBMCs. Subset of the sample: CD45RA-negative fraction. The receptors here all came from a young man in good health. Some clones in this sample may be carry-over from other donors' samples.

In its sample, this clone was seen a few times. This rearrangement joins TRBV29-1 to TRBJ1-1; 8 positions match TRBD1. The germline V gene encodes CDR1 SQVTM and CDR2 ANQGSEA. V was pared by 5 bases and J by 5 bases, with 7 bases of the junction left unmatched. This CDR3 spans 13 amino acids. The CDR3 region has the DNA TGCAGCGTTCTCGGGACAGGTTATACTGAAGCTTTCTTT. It encodes CSVLGTGYTEAFF.

The CDR3 DNA follows: TGTGCCAGCAGATCTAGCACTTCCGGGTATTTT. Its translation is CASRSSTSGYF. The J gene is TRBJ2-3, the V gene TRBV28; tentatively, D is TRBD2 (5 bases). The CDR3 consists of 11 residues. Per the germline V gene, CDR1 is MDHEN and CDR2 is SYDVKM. The germline V and J ends were trimmed by 6 bases and 14 bases, with 15 bases remaining between them.

The V gene is TRBV18, the J gene TRBJ2-7; 12 bases agree with TRBD1. The J segment lost 1 base and the V segment lost 2 bases, leaving 3 bases of the junction unmatched. The CDR3 is made up of 16 amino acids. Germline-derived CDR1 and CDR2 are KGHSH and LQKENI. As DNA, the CDR3 is TGTGCCAGCTCACCAGGGACAGGGGGCGCTTCCTACGAGCAGTACTTC. It translates to CASSPGTGGASYEQYF.

The rearrangement uses TRBV6-1 and TRBJ2-3; no clear D gene. The CDR3 covers 13 residues. CDR1 is MNHNS and CDR2 is SASEGT in the germline V gene. V lost 0 bases, J lost 6 bases, and 7 bases lay in between. CDR3 nucleotide sequence: TGTGCCAGCAGTGAAGCGTTTCAGGATACGCAGTATTTT. Its translation is CASSEAFQDTQYF.

The chain recombines TRBV18 with TRBJ2-4; 10 positions match TRBD2. This CDR3 region has 17 residues. V was pared by 3 bases and J by 6 bases, with 11 bases of the junction left unmatched. Germline assignment: CDR1 KGHSH and CDR2 LQKENI. The CDR3, as DNA: TGTGCCAGCTCACCCGCGCTAGCGGGAGTAGGGGGAAACATTCAGTACTTC. Translating it yields CASSPALAGVGGNIQYF.

This chain links TRBV6-9 with TRBJ2-7; tentatively, D is TRBD1 or TRBD2 (6 bases each). CDR1 MNHGY and CDR2 SVAAGI come from the germline V gene. There are 14 residues in the CDR3. V was clipped by 3 bases and J by 4 bases, with 13 bases between them. The CDR3, as DNA: TGTGCCAGCAGTTACTCGCAGGGGACTTACGAGCAGTACTTC. Amino acid sequence: CASSYSQGTYEQYF.

The chain employs TRBV5-1 and TRBJ2-5, with 10 bases identical to TRBD2. CDR3 length: 15 residues. The germline V gene encodes CDR1 SGHRS and CDR2 YFSETQ. The junction had 6 bases not matched to a gene; V was cut back by 2 bases and J by 5 bases. Written as DNA, the CDR3 is TGCGCCAGCAGCTTCATCGGGACTAGCGAGGAGACCCAGTACTTC. It translates to CASSFIGTSEETQYF.

This rearrangement joins TRBV18 to TRBJ2-1; TRBD1 is a possible D gene (6 bases). Germline V gene data show CDR1 as KGHSH and CDR2 as LQKENI. V was pared by 1 base and J by 6 bases, with 10 bases between. CDR3 length: 14 residues. This chain's CDR3 is CASSPQQGINEQFF. DNA for the CDR3: TGTGCCAGCTCACCACAGCAGGGGATCAATGAGCAGTTCTTC.

Concerning this clone itself: The identical CDR3 is also encoded by other nucleotide sequences in the sample. The chain couples TRBV5-1 to TRBJ2-7; maybe TRBD2 (5 bases). V was trimmed by 0 bases and J by 4 bases, leaving 5 bases between them. The CDR3 extends over 12 amino acids. Germline V gives CDR1 SGHRS, CDR2 YFSETQ. CDR3 region: CASSLGGYEQYF. CDR3 nucleotides: TGCGCCAGCAGCTTGGGCGGGTACGAGCAGTACTTC. The whole variable domain, filled in from reference TRBV5-1 and TRBJ2-7, reads KAGVTQTPRYLIKTRGQQVTLSCSPISGHRSVSWYQQTPGQGLQFLFEYFSETQRNKGNFPGRFSGRQFSNSRSEMNVSTLELGDSALYLCASSLGGYEQYFGPGTRLTVT.

CDR3 loop: CASSLERLGDTNTGELFF. The CDR3, as DNA: TGTGCCAGCAGCTTAGAACGTTTGGGTGACACCAACACCGGGGAGCTGTTTTTT. The chain couples TRBV11-3 to TRBJ2-2, with D uncertain. This CDR3 contains 18 residues. Germline V gives CDR1 SGHNT, CDR2 YENEEA. Trimming took 0 bases from V and 2 from J, leaving 16 bases between them. The full variable domain, completed using reference TRBV11-3 and TRBJ2-2, is EAGVVQSPRYKIIEKKQPVAFWCNPISGHNTLYWYLQNLGQGPELLIRYENEEAVDDSQLPKDRFSAERLKGVDSTLKIQPAELGDSAVYLCASSLERLGDTNTGELFFGEGSRLTVL.

The chain recombines TRBV20-1 with TRBJ2-7; D is undetermined. This CDR3 region has 11 residues. Trimming pared 1 base from V and 3 bases from J, leaving 4 bases between. The germline V gene encodes CDR1 DFQATT and CDR2 SNEGSKA (reference sequence). The CDR3 sequence: CSARAFYEQYF. CDR3 in DNA: TGCAGTGCTAGAGCGTTCTACGAGCAGTACTTC.

The chain carries TRBV2 and TRBJ1-1; no clear D gene. Per the germline V gene, CDR1 is SNHLY and CDR2 is FYNNEI. V lost 6 bases and J 4 bases, leaving 12 bases between the germline ends. The CDR3 has 13 residues. Here the CDR3 reads CASSVLRSTEAFF. CDR3 sequence (DNA): TGTGCCAGCAGCGTGCTAAGGAGCACTGAAGCTTTCTTT.

V is TRBV4-3 and J is TRBJ2-3; 9 nucleotides align to TRBD1. J lost 5 bases, V lost 0 bases, and 6 bases had no gene match. The CDR3 consists of 16 residues. CDR1 is LGHNA and CDR2 is YSLEER in the germline V gene. CDR3 DNA sequence: TGCGCCAGCAGCCAAGAATTGGGACAGGGAGTAGATACGCAGTATTTT. Its translation: CASSQELGQGVDTQYF.

The chain has TRBV18 and TRBJ2-3, with 7 bases matching TRBD2. The CDR3 runs to 16 residues. Germline CDR1 and CDR2: KGHSH and LQKENI. V shed 2 bases, J shed 0 bases, and the junction held 5 bases outside the gene matches. CDR3: CASSPTSATSTDTQYF. DNA of the CDR3: TGTGCCAGCTCACCAACTAGCGCAACTAGCACAGATACGCAGTATTTT.

CDR3 in DNA: TGCAGCGTTGAAGATAGAGGGGGATATGGCTACACCTTC. Its translation: CSVEDRGGYGYTF. The chain combines TRBV29-1 with TRBJ1-2, with D possibly matching TRBD1 (6 bases). Between the trimmed V and J ends, which lost 0 bases and 5 bases, there was a span of 10 bases. The length of the CDR3 is 13 residues. The germline V gene encodes CDR1 SQVTM and CDR2 ANQGSEA. Combining the CDR3 with reference TRBV29-1 and TRBJ1-2 gives the whole variable domain SAVISQKPSRDICQRGTSLTIQCQVDSQVTMMFWYRQQPGQSLTLIATANQGSEATYESGFVIDKFPISRPNLTFSTLTVSNMSPEDSSIYLCSVEDRGGYGYTFGSGTRLTVV.

The chain is built from TRBV6-5 and TRBJ2-1; D unclear. Trimming shortened V by 6 bases and J by 13 bases, and 13 bases separated the two germline ends. Germline values: CDR1 MNHEY, CDR2 SVGAGI. The CDR3 contains 11 residues. The CDR3 loop reads CASRLGSSQFF. The CDR3 DNA follows: TGTGCCAGCAGGTTAGGAAGCAGTCAGTTCTTC.